This T cell receptor beta chain is drawn from a study of graft-versus-host responses after intestinal transplantation (dated by TCRdb to 2020 to 2023). About the study as a whole: The transplants that recipients received were multivisceral, liver-intestinal, or isolated intestinal. Rather than going through the commercial service, samples from three later patients were sequenced in-house on an Illumina MiSeq and processed with MiXCR. Donor T cell macrochimerism was defined as a peak of at least 4% donor T cells among recipient peripheral blood mononuclear cells. Alloreactive clones were identified by sequencing pre-transplant mixed lymphocyte reaction products and comparing them with unstimulated pre-transplant donor and recipient T cells. Graft-versus-host and host-versus-graft alloreactive T cell clones were tracked in the graft, circulation and bone marrow after intestinal transplantation using bulk TCR-beta CDR3 sequencing. The cohort enrolled approximately 24 intestinal transplant recipients, one of whom was a retransplant, and a few patients without pretransplant specimens were excluded. Anti-thymocyte globulin induction was given to all recipients, followed by maintenance tacrolimus and steroids for 2 to 3 years. On the study overall, not on this receptor specifically: Early after transplant, declines in HvG clones were associated with peak levels of circulating GvH clones. GvH clones were found in recipient bone marrow, and some of the GvH clones appeared earlier in ileal mucosa or blood, which is consistent with an intestinal mucosal origin. In the allografts of patients with donor T cell macrochimerism, GvH to HvG T cell clonal ratios were high. Conclusions were limited by the relatively low number and heterogeneity of intestinal transplant patients.

Library generation was performed with the immunoSEQ multiplex PCR assay. For most patients, genomic DNA was isolated with the Qiagen DNeasy Blood and Tissue Kit and shipped frozen to Adaptive Biotechnologies for TCR sequencing. High-throughput TCR-beta CDR3 sequencing of genomic DNA from most patients was performed by Adaptive Biotechnologies. The study's own analysis went as follows. Adaptive's ImmunoSEQ software supplied the TCR sequencing data for 18 patients, while MiXCR and VDJtools were used to process a few other patients. To correct CD4 versus CD8 sorting errors, sequences present in both subsets at a frequency ratio below 5:1 were removed. CDR3 nucleotide sequences shared between donor and recipient were removed because the origin of such sequences could not be assigned. To count as alloreactive, a clone needed at least 2-fold expansion over unstimulated cells and a minimum CFSE-low frequency of 0.002% (template counts) or 0.001% (read counts). Mappable clones were those detected in sequenced pre-transplant spleen, lymph node, or MLR CFSE-low populations of the donor or recipient. Cumulative frequency of alloreactive clones was calculated as a percentage of all sequences weighted by copy number. The source is immuneACCESS, and TCRdb retained only in-frame sequences with V and J called. Part of the clones is not carried over; for the studies checked, unresolved V genes explain less than half of this, and the remainder is unexplained. V and J calls and clone size are as listed in that table; D and trimming were resolved from the DNA. A total of around 110,000 clones appear in this sample, about nine tenths of them only once. The top ten hold more than 0.15% of the sample.

Per the publication, the time point label means: cells obtained before transplantation from donor or recipient. CD3+CD4+ and CD3+CD8+ populations were FACS-sorted from unstimulated pre-transplant donor and recipient cells taken from spleen or lymph nodes. Remarks on this clone: The clone's antigen remains unknown. Per-base qualities were not stored, and no clone one base away is much larger.

Including cysteine and phenylalanine, the CDR3 has 12 amino acids. The kept DNA is CDR3 alone, 36 bases in frame from the first base. For CDR1 and CDR2, the germline V gene lists ENHRY and SYGVKD. Trimming accounts for 3 bases at V and 8 bases at J, while the number of junction bases matched to no gene is 3. Material: unstimulated CD4+ T cells sorted from spleen or lymph node cells, obtained before intestinal transplant. The rearrangement combines TRBV10-3 with TRBJ1-2; a stretch of 7 junction bases matches TRBD1. The TCR comes from a human donor who received an intestinal transplant. The bases read TGTGCCATCAGTGAAACAGGGGTGGGCTACACCTTC. It translates as CAISETGVGYTF.